This T cell receptor (beta chain) was sequenced for a study of T cell responses to AZD1222 COVID-19 vaccine. The overall study: Second-dose groups at about 4 or about 12 weeks were pooled.

The CDR3 runs 16 residues. Trimming stripped 7 bases from V and 1 base from J, with 19 bases between. CDR1 is SGHVS, CDR2 FQNEAQ, per germline. TCRdb keeps only in-frame clones here, not all; method: immunoSEQ multiplex PCR. This sample yields over 100,000 clones, of which around 84% are seen a single time; around 24% belongs to the top ten. V gene TRBV7-8 combines with J gene TRBJ1-1; D may be TRBD1 (6 bases). This sample comprised peripheral blood, obtained on day 0 of AZD1222 vaccination. The sequence was collected from an adult in good health. The CDR3: CASTRWVGGGNTEAFF. The CDR3 DNA follows: TGTGCCAGCACCCGGTGGGTGGGAGGGGGGAACACTGAAGCTTTCTTT.